The 15 T cell receptor beta chains listed next were all sequenced from one sample in a study of Graves' ophthalmopathy and Graves' hyperthyroidism. The study amplified TCR beta CDR3 regions using RNA transcripts. First-round RT-PCR relied on HTBI primers, and a second-round multiplex PCR came next. One entry per CDR3 protein, called by TCRdb with MiXCR from the multiplex PCR reads. The sample has some 350,000 distinct CDR3 sequences; approximately 17% are singletons. Sequencing used peripheral blood. The origin of the receptors is an adult woman with stable Graves' hyperthyroidism.

This clonotype was found a few times. This rearrangement joins TRBV5-1 to TRBJ1-2; D is undetermined. V lost 0 bases to trimming and J lost 5 bases, with 8 bases between them. CDR3 length: 13 amino acids. The germline gives CDR1 SGHRS, CDR2 YFSETQ. CDR3 protein: CASSLGPHYGYTF. The CDR3 DNA reads as TGCGCCAGCAGCTTGGGGCCCCATTATGGCTACACCTTC.

This clonotype occurred a few times. This may stem from a read error, because a much larger clone lies one nucleotide away. The chain combines TRBV28 with TRBJ1-5; D might be TRBD1 (5 bases). Germline CDR1 and CDR2: MDHEN and SYDVKM. The CDR3 is 14 residues long. The CDR3: CVSYPGDRNQPQHF. The CDR3 DNA reads as TGTGTCAGCTACCCGGGGGACCGCAATCAGCCCCAGCATTTT.

This clonotype occurred many times. J is TRBJ2-7 and V is TRBV6-2 or TRBV6-3, with D possibly being TRBD1 (7 bases). The germline V gene has CDR1 MNHEY and CDR2 SVGEGT. V gave up 5 bases and J gave up 1 base, with 15 bases separating them. There are 15 residues in the CDR3. The CDR3 here is CASSGQGGKSYEQYF. DNA of the CDR3: TGTGCCAGCAGTGGTCAGGGGGGAAAGTCCTACGAGCAGTACTTC.

This clonotype has a count of ten or more. At one of its ends the junction is not consistent with the germline gene, which may arise from a read error. The chain recombines TRBV6-1 with TRBJ1-2; D is ambiguous. This CDR3 is 14 amino acids long. CDR1 is MNHNS and CDR2 is SASEGT in the germline V gene. CDR3 residues: CASGETSGVGGYTF. The CDR3 region has the DNA TGTGCCAGCGGTGAAACTTCGGGCGTTGGGGGCTACACCTTC.

This clonotype was counted many times. The gene calls are TRBV11-2 and TRBJ2-7, with 11 bases aligning to TRBD2. This CDR3 has 17 amino acids. V dropped 3 bases and J dropped 4; count of bases not matched to a gene: 11. The V gene's germline CDR1 is SGHAT and CDR2 FQNNGV. The CDR3 loop reads CASSLRPLAGVSYEQYF. The CDR3 coding sequence is TGTGCCAGCAGCTTGAGGCCACTAGCGGGAGTTTCGTACGAGCAGTACTTC.

This clonotype was recorded at least ten times. V and J are TRBV19 and TRBJ2-2, with D perhaps TRBD1 (5 bases). The length of the CDR3 is 13 residues. CDR1 is LNHDA and CDR2 is SQIVND in the germline V gene (reference sequence). V was shortened by 4 bases and J by 6 bases, with 9 bases between the two germline ends. DNA of the CDR3: TGTGCCAGTAGTAAGGGGCTCTCCGGGGAGCTGTTTTTT. Translated: CASSKGLSGELFF.

Many counts were recorded for this clonotype. The rearrangement links TRBV7-2 to TRBJ2-7; D perhaps matches TRBD2 (5 bases). From germline, CDR1 is SGHTA and CDR2 FQGNSA. The CDR3 runs 15 residues. V lost 5 bases and J lost 4, with 18 bases in between. The CDR3 DNA sequence: TGTGCCAGCAGCCCAAGGACCGGCCCGGGGTACGAGCAGTACTTC. Protein product: CASSPRTGPGYEQYF. Complete variable domain (other parts from reference TRBV7-2 and TRBJ2-7): GAGVSQSPSNKVTEKGKDVELRCDPISGHTALYWYRQSLGQGLEFLIYFQGNSAPDKSGLPSDRFSAERTGGSVSTLTIQRTQQEDSAVYLCASSPRTGPGYEQYFGPGTRLTVT.

As concerns this clonotype: Since a much larger clone is just one base distant, this may be a read error. The chain joins TRBV6-5 to TRBJ1-6, with no clear D. V lost 0 bases, J lost 8 bases, and 11 bases lay in between. CDR3 length: 15 amino acids. Germline V lookup: CDR1 MNHEY, CDR2 SVGAGI. The CDR3 DNA reads as TGTGCCAGCAGTTACTCGTCCCACGGTGATTCACCCCTCCACTTT. Amino acid sequence: CASSYSSHGDSPLHF.

This clonotype has ten or more counts. The genes are TRBV19 and TRBJ1-5; 8 bases line up with TRBD1. Germline CDR1 is LNHDA and CDR2 is SQIVND (reference sequence). CDR3 size: 15 residues. V lost 7 bases to trimming and J lost 2 bases; unmatched junction nucleotides: 7. The CDR3 nucleotides are TGTGCCAGTAACTCAGGGGGCGCCGGCAATCAGCCCCAGCATTTT. Translating it yields CASNSGGAGNQPQHF.

This clonotype has only a few counts. V is TRBV18 and J is TRBJ1-5, with D unclear. The CDR3 spans 13 residues. CDR1 is KGHSH and CDR2 is LQKENI in the germline V gene. Trimming left V 3 bases short and J 2 bases short, with 5 bases between. The CDR3 nucleotides read TGTGCCAGCTCACCGGTCGGCAATCAGCCCCAGCATTTT. Its translation is CASSPVGNQPQHF.

In its sample, this clonotype was seen many times. This sequence joins TRBV28 and TRBJ1-5; D is possibly TRBD1 (5 bases). The CDR3 extends over 15 amino acids. V shed 1 base and J shed 4 bases, with 11 bases lying between them. Germline-derived CDR1 and CDR2 are MDHEN and SYDVKM. The CDR3 protein is CASSLLEQENQPQHF. CDR3 nucleotide sequence: TGTGCCAGCAGTTTATTAGAACAGGAGAATCAGCCCCAGCATTTT.

This clonotype was counted between two and nine times. This CDR3 is CASSPNWGVAEAFF. CDR3 in DNA: TGTGCCAGCAGCCCAAATTGGGGCGTCGCTGAAGCTTTCTTT. The chain links TRBV4-2 to TRBJ1-1; D possibly corresponds to TRBD1 (5 bases). The V and J ends lost 4 bases and 6 bases respectively, with 15 bases between them. The germline V gene has CDR1 LGHNA and CDR2 YNFKEQ. This CDR3 region has 14 residues.

A word on this clonotype: With a much larger clone just one base away, this may be a read error. The chain links TRBV25-1 to TRBJ2-5; 7 bases match TRBD1. CDR1 MGHDK and CDR2 SYGVNS come from the germline V gene. CDR3 size: 15 residues. The CDR3 nucleotides are TGTGCCAGCAGTGCCTCGACAGGGAATATAGAGACCGAGTACTTC. Its translation: CASSASTGNIETEYF. The variable domain in full, with the rest retrieved from reference TRBV25-1 and TRBJ2-5, is EADIYQTPRYLVIGTGKKITLECSQTMGHDKMYWYQQDPGMELHLIHYSYGVNSTEKGDLSSESTVSRIRTEHFPLTLESARPSHTSQYLCASSASTGNIETEYFGPGTRLLVL.

The chain combines TRBV27 with TRBJ2-7, with D possibly TRBD1 on 6 matching bases. The CDR3 contains 14 residues. With 5 bases removed from V and 0 bases from J, the gap between germline ends came to 11 bases. Per germline, CDR1 MNHEY and CDR2 SMNVEV (reference sequence). The CDR3 DNA is TGTGCCAGCAGTACGGGACATAGCTCCTACGAGCAGTACTTC. It is translated as CASSTGHSSYEQYF.

Many counts were recorded for this clonotype. DNA of the CDR3: TGTGCCAGCTCACAGACGTACCAGGGGGCGCAAGAGACCCAGTACTTC. This encodes CASSQTYQGAQETQYF. The rearrangement uses TRBV18 and TRBJ2-5; the match to TRBD1 covers 8 bases. CDR1 is KGHSH and CDR2 is LQKENI in the germline V gene. V lost 4 bases to trimming and J lost 2 bases; unmatched junction nucleotides: 9. The CDR3 length is 16 residues.